A single sample gave rise to the 27 T cell receptor beta chains below, sequenced in a study of blood T cell repertoires in COVID-19. Profiled with immunoSEQ multiplex PCR; TCRdb holds only in-frame clones, not every one. The repertoire holds 350,000 to 400,000 clones, with about 90% as singletons. Sample: peripheral blood. Source of these receptors: a man between 18 and 29 years old with active or convalescent COVID-19.

On this clone itself: The sample has other DNA sequences that encode this CDR3 too. The chain employs TRBV18 and TRBJ2-3; D remains unclear. The CDR3 covers 11 residues. Per germline, CDR1 KGHSH and CDR2 LQKENI. Trimming left V 6 bases short and J 4 bases short, with 5 bases between. The CDR3 DNA reads TGTGCCAGCTCCCCCGCAGATACGCAGTATTTT. Protein sequence: CASSPADTQYF.

The chain joins TRBV29-1 to TRBJ1-1, with TRBD1 matching 7 bases. The CDR3 has 13 residues. From germline, CDR1 is SQVTM and CDR2 ANQGSEA. The junction had 8 bases not matched to a gene; V was cut back by 7 bases and J by 3 bases. CDR3 protein: CSATTGLDTEAFF. The CDR3 DNA reads as TGCAGCGCCACGACAGGGTTGGACACTGAAGCTTTCTTT.

The chain combines TRBV29-1 with TRBJ2-7, with a tentative D call TRBD2 (5 bases). Germline assignment: CDR1 SQVTM and CDR2 ANQGSEA. Trimming removed 7 bases from V and 0 bases from J, with 13 bases in between. This CDR3 comprises 13 residues. CDR3 bases: TGCAGCGCCCGACGGGGAAACTCCTACGAGCAGTACTTC. Amino acids: CSARRGNSYEQYF.

This clone was counted only a few times. V usage is TRBV7-2 and J usage is TRBJ2-5; D perhaps matches TRBD2 (6 bases). Trimming left V 3 bases short and J 6 bases short, with 11 bases between. The CDR3 totals 13 residues. Germline-derived CDR1 and CDR2 are SGHTA and FQGNSA. This CDR3 is CASSLRGRQTQYF. As DNA, the CDR3 is TGTGCCAGCAGCTTGCGTGGGAGGCAGACCCAGTACTTC.

There are a few counts of this clone. This chain joins TRBV30 and TRBJ1-3; D remains unclear. The germline V gene has CDR1 GTSNPN and CDR2 SVGIG (reference sequence). The CDR3 consists of 13 residues. Trimming left V 5 bases short and J 0 bases short, with 8 bases between. The CDR3 is CAWSVLSGNTIYF. In DNA form, the CDR3 reads TGTGCCTGGTCAGTGCTCTCTGGAAACACCATATATTTT. The variable domain in full, completed from reference TRBV30 and TRBJ1-3, reads SQTIHQWPATLVQPVGSPLSLECTVEGTSNPNLYWYRQAAGRGLQLLFYSVGIGQISSEVPQNLSASRPQDRQFILSSKKLLLSDSGFYLCAWSVLSGNTIYFGEGSWLTVV.

The chain combines TRBV19 with TRBJ1-5; unclear D gene. The CDR3 spans 16 residues. V shed 11 bases and J shed 7 bases, with 27 bases lying between them. From germline, CDR1 is LNHDA and CDR2 SQIVND (reference sequence). In DNA, the CDR3 is TGTGCCGTTACCTCGGGGTCGGGGTCCGAAGGCCAGCCCCAGCATTTT. This gives the protein CAVTSGSGSEGQPQHF.

The chain recombines TRBV4-3 with TRBJ1-1; 8 bases match TRBD1. This CDR3 comprises 15 residues. Germline V gene sequence: CDR1 LGHNA, CDR2 YSLEER. The J segment lost 3 bases and the V segment lost 4 bases, leaving 7 bases of the junction unmatched. CDR3 loop: CASSLNRQGYTEAFF. In DNA, the CDR3 is TGCGCCAGCAGCCTTAACAGACAGGGGTACACTGAAGCTTTCTTT.

The chain is built from TRBV6-6 and TRBJ2-1, with a weak D call TRBD2 (5 bases). Looked up from germline, CDR1 is MNHNY and CDR2 is SVGAGI (reference sequence). This CDR3 contains 15 residues. V dropped 0 bases and J dropped 0 bases, with 6 bases sitting between them. The CDR3 is CASSYSGSSYNEQFF. In nucleotides, the CDR3 is TGTGCCAGCAGTTACTCGGGGAGCTCCTACAATGAGCAGTTCTTC.

The chain is built from TRBV7-9 and TRBJ1-2; D call uncertain. CDR3 size: 12 residues. CDR1 is SEHNR and CDR2 is FQNEAQ in the germline V gene (reference sequence). Trimming stripped 0 bases from V and 8 bases from J, with 7 bases between. The DNA of the CDR3 is TGTGCCAGCAGCTTAGCTTCCTTGGGCTACACCTTC. Residues: CASSLASLGYTF.

The rearrangement links TRBV9 to TRBJ2-2, with TRBD2 matching over 9 bases. Germline trimming cut 3 bases from V and 6 bases from J; bases unmatched to any gene: 9. The CDR3 contains 16 residues. CDR1 SGDLS and CDR2 YYNGEE come from the germline V gene. The chain's CDR3 is CASSGGASGAPGELFF. The CDR3 nucleotides read TGTGCCAGCAGCGGGGGGGCTAGCGGGGCGCCCGGGGAGCTGTTTTTT. Complete variable domain (other parts from reference TRBV9 and TRBJ2-2): DSGVTQTPKHLITATGQRVTLRCSPRSGDLSVYWYQQSLDQGLQFLIQYYNGEERAKGNILERFSAQQFPDLHSELNLSSLELGDSALYFCASSGGASGAPGELFFGEGSRLTVL.

This chain joins TRBV24-1 and TRBJ2-1, with TRBD1 identical over 9 bases. The germline gives CDR1 KGHDR, CDR2 SFDVKD. The CDR3 consists of 16 residues. With 4 bases clipped from V and 3 bases from J, the junction kept 6 bases outside the gene matches. The DNA of the CDR3 is TGTGCCACCAGTGACCCGACAGGGGGTATCTACAATGAGCAGTTCTTC. Its translation is CATSDPTGGIYNEQFF.

The chain joins TRBV7-9 to TRBJ1-5; 8 positions agree with TRBD1. V lost 5 bases and J lost 4; bases outside the gene matches: 7. The V gene's germline CDR1 is SEHNR and CDR2 FQNEAQ (reference sequence). This CDR3 has 15 residues. The CDR3 reads CASSRSTGANQPQHF. CDR3 DNA sequence: TGTGCCAGCAGCCGTTCGACAGGGGCGAATCAGCCCCAGCATTTT.

The chain couples TRBV28 to TRBJ1-2; D unresolved. V was pared by 5 bases and J by 3 bases, with 10 bases between. This CDR3 comprises 13 residues. CDR1 is MDHEN and CDR2 is SYDVKM in the germline V gene. The CDR3 sequence: CASSMTPHYGYTF. In nucleotides, the CDR3 is TGTGCCAGCAGTATGACACCTCACTATGGCTACACCTTC.

V is TRBV3-1 (or the pseudogene TRBV3-2) and J is TRBJ2-1, with TRBD2 matching over 11 bases. Germline values: CDR1 LGHDT, CDR2 YNNKEL (reference sequence). The ends lost 1 base at V and 8 bases at J; junction bases unmatched: 13. CDR3 length: 18 amino acids. The CDR3 region has the DNA TGTGCCAGCAGCCAAGGGGGGGTAGCGGGAGGGCCTAGGGATGAGCAGTTCTTC. It yields the protein CASSQGGVAGGPRDEQFF.

The genes are TRBV28 and TRBJ2-7; D is undetermined. There are 12 residues in the CDR3. V was pared by 5 bases and J by 3 bases, with 8 bases between. Germline values: CDR1 MDHEN, CDR2 SYDVKM. The CDR3 region is CASSPPSYEQYF. The CDR3 DNA follows: TGTGCCAGCAGTCCACCCAGCTACGAGCAGTACTTC.

The gene calls are TRBV28 and TRBJ2-7; D is uncertain. V lost 3 bases and J 0 bases, leaving 9 bases between the germline ends. The germline gives CDR1 MDHEN, CDR2 SYDVKM. There are 14 residues in the CDR3. The DNA of the CDR3 is TGTGCCAGCAGTTTGAGTCAACCCTCCTACGAGCAGTACTTC. Its translation: CASSLSQPSYEQYF.

The V and J genes are TRBV28 and TRBJ2-7; a weak D match, TRBD1 (5 bases). The CDR3 is 15 amino acids. CDR1 and CDR2 (germline): MDHEN, SYDVKM. With 6 bases removed from V and 1 base from J, the gap between germline ends came to 16 bases. CDR3: CASSPLQAGSYEQYF. The CDR3 bases are TGTGCCAGCAGCCCTCTGCAGGCAGGGTCCTACGAGCAGTACTTC.

This chain joins TRBV27 and TRBJ2-5; the D gene is possibly TRBD2 (6 bases). The CDR3 covers 12 residues. The V gene lost 8 bases and the J gene lost 0 bases, with 7 bases spanning the gap. The germline V gene encodes CDR1 MNHEY and CDR2 SMNVEV (reference sequence). The CDR3 nucleotides are TGTGCCAGCGGCGGGGACCAAGAGACCCAGTACTTC. Amino acid sequence: CASGGDQETQYF.

The V gene is TRBV5-1, the J gene TRBJ1-2; a possible D gene is TRBD1 (5 bases). V was shortened by 4 bases and J by 4 bases, with 11 bases between the two germline ends. Germline V CDR1 and CDR2: SGHRS, YFSETQ. The CDR3 sequence is 13 residues long. CDR3 sequence (DNA): TGCGCCAGCAGCCGTCGACAGCCCTATGGCTACACCTTC. Translated: CASSRRQPYGYTF.

The chain couples TRBV12-5 to TRBJ2-5; 11 positions match TRBD2. Germline assignment: CDR1 LGHNT and CDR2 FRNRAP. Trimming cost V 6 bases and J 2 bases; bases outside gene matches: 5. This CDR3 has 15 residues. CDR3 nucleotides: TGTGCTAGTGGGAAGGGACTAGCGGATCAAGAGACCCAGTACTTC. Protein: CASGKGLADQETQYF.

The CDR3 DNA follows: TGCGCCAGCAGGACTAGCGGGAGCTACGAGCAGTACTTC. This codes for CASRTSGSYEQYF. This rearrangement joins TRBV10-2 to TRBJ2-7; 12 bases align to TRBD2. The CDR3 runs 13 residues. Germline V gene lookup returns CDR1 WSHSY and CDR2 SAAADI. Losses at the gene ends were 6 bases for V and 3 bases for J; bases not matched to a gene: 0.

The chain carries TRBV27 and TRBJ2-7; 13 bases map to TRBD2. The V and J ends lost 3 bases and 4 bases, in that order; junction bases with no gene match: 6. Germline CDR1 reads MNHEY; CDR2 reads SMNVEV (reference sequence). The CDR3 contains 16 residues. CDR3 in DNA: TGTGCCAGCAGTTTTCTACTAGCGGGAGGGCCTTACGAGCAGTACTTC. It yields the protein CASSFLLAGGPYEQYF.

The chain is built from TRBV24-1 and TRBJ2-5; 8 bases are shared with TRBD1. The germline CDR1 and CDR2 sequences are KGHDR and SFDVKD. The CDR3 runs to 14 residues. The V segment lost 7 bases and the J segment 5 bases; nucleotides outside the gene matches: 8. The DNA of the CDR3 is TGTGCCACCAGGAGCGACAGGGGAAAGGAGACCCAGTACTTC. It specifies CATRSDRGKETQYF.

V and J are TRBV30 and TRBJ2-1; 8 nucleotides agree with TRBD2. The germline CDR1 and CDR2 sequences are GTSNPN and SVGIG (reference sequence). Trimming cost V 0 bases and J 5 bases; bases outside gene matches: 6. The CDR3 covers 15 residues. The CDR3 loop is CAWSVPELADNEQFF. The CDR3 region has the DNA TGTGCCTGGAGTGTACCTGAACTAGCGGACAATGAGCAGTTCTTC. Drawing the rest from reference TRBV30 and TRBJ2-1, the complete variable domain is SQTIHQWPATLVQPVGSPLSLECTVEGTSNPNLYWYRQAAGRGLQLLFYSVGIGQISSEVPQNLSASRPQDRQFILSSKKLLLSDSGFYLCAWSVPELADNEQFFGPGTRLTVL.

This clone was found a few times. The chain carries TRBV19 and TRBJ2-7, with 9 bases fitting TRBD1. After removal of 3 bases from V and 3 bases from J, the junction contained 15 bases not matched to a gene. The CDR3 is 18 residues long. Germline lookup yields CDR1 LNHDA and CDR2 SQIVND (reference sequence). CDR3 DNA: TGTGCCAGTAGTATGCTTTTTTTTTCGGGACAGGGATTCTACGAGCAGTACTTC. Translated: CASSMLFFSGQGFYEQYF. Drawing the rest from reference TRBV19 and TRBJ2-7, the complete variable domain is DGGITQSPKYLFRKEGQNVTLSCEQNLNHDAMYWYRQDPGQGLRLIYYSQIVNDFQKGDIAEGYSVSREKKESFPLTVTSAQKNPTAFYLCASSMLFFSGQGFYEQYFGPGTRLTVT.

The chain carries TRBV7-2 and TRBJ1-4, with D possibly TRBD1 on 5 matching bases. V lost 5 bases and J lost 4, with 11 bases in between. The CDR3 runs 14 residues. Per the germline V gene, CDR1 is SGHTA and CDR2 is FQGNSA. The CDR3 loop is CASSRTLLNEKLFF. The CDR3 DNA follows: TGTGCCAGCAGCAGGACACTGCTTAATGAAAAACTGTTTTTT.

CDR3 in amino acids: CASRRSLTPNYGYTF. The CDR3, as DNA: TGTGCCAGCAGGCGATCCCTTACCCCTAACTATGGCTACACCTTC. The V call is TRBV28, the J call TRBJ1-2, with D hard to call. The germline CDR1 and CDR2 sequences are MDHEN and SYDVKM. The V end lost 6 bases, the J end lost 0 bases, and 14 bases lay between the germline ends. This CDR3 has 15 amino acids.